The rows below give T cell receptor beta chains drawn from one sample of a study of cytomegalovirus exposure and HLA in healthy donors. Assay: immunoSEQ multiplex PCR; the TCRdb copy retains only in-frame clones and omits some. This sample has some 80,000 clones; 78% occur once, and the top ten carry 1.5% to 2%. Sequencing input: PBMCs. Every receptor here comes from a man in his forties in good health and CMV-seronegative. The CDR3 runs from the conserved cysteine through the conserved F or W. Each record gives: V gene, J gene, CDR3 protein.

TRBV2	TRBJ2-2	CASGALDTGELFF
TRBV7-3	TRBJ2-1	CASSSFSGRGHEQFF
TRBV6-5	TRBJ2-7	CASRRHRDRTYEQYF
TRBV9	TRBJ2-7	CASSARPGGGNYEQYF
TRBV7-9	TRBJ2-7	CSSSRDGGGTYEQYF
TRBV11-2	TRBJ1-5	CASSLGGGAHQPQHF
TRBV4-2	TRBJ2-7	CASSQEVTSYEQYF
TRBV5-1	TRBJ2-7	CASSWGQGSHEQYF
TRBV19	-	CASSTTTEYEQYF
TRBV28	TRBJ1-2	CASSLSTAYGYTF
TRBV7-2	TRBJ2-1	CASSSVWLVGDEQFF
TRBV6-5	TRBJ2-1	CASRPQGYEQFF
TRBV6-5	TRBJ2-2	CASNPGQTGTGELFF
TRBV6-1	TRBJ1-5	CASSDRSLVQPQHF
TRBV19	TRBJ2-1	CASSKTSGGYNEQFF
TRBV12-5	TRBJ2-1	CASGLGTGLAYNEQFF
TRBV27	TRBJ1-1	CASSLRGGNTEAFF
TRBV6-1	TRBJ2-7	CASSETPGGVYEQYF
TRBV7-9	TRBJ2-5	CASSQYDRGGETQYF
TRBV30	TRBJ1-1	CAFAPSTAMNTEAFF
TRBV9	TRBJ1-5	CASSMGPNQPQHF
TRBV4-3	TRBJ1-2	CASSQEEGRVYGYTF
TRBV2	TRBJ1-2	CASTSGTGVGYTF
TRBV5-1	TRBJ2-1	CASSPNQAGEQFF
TRBV5-1	TRBJ2-2	CASSSWAGGPNTGELFF
TRBV19	TRBJ2-7	CASSRLAGLNRYEQYF
TRBV6-1	TRBJ1-5	CASSETRGQPQHF